Ten or more counts support the clone carrying this T cell receptor beta chain. Its antigen remains unknown. These data come from a study of neurological immune-mediated disorders. Broader study findings: While HTLV-1-associated myelopathy showed the greatest TCR clonal expansion, multiple sclerosis showed the least, falling below healthy controls.

TCRdb fed the 5' RACE reads into MiXCR, producing one record per CDR3 protein. The sample shows some 37,000 distinct CDR3 sequences, 10% of them seen only once. Germline V gene lookup returns CDR1 DFQATT and CDR2 SNEGSKA (reference sequence). Trimming stripped 3 bases from V and 0 bases from J, with 14 bases between. This CDR3 comprises 15 residues. Sequencing was done on a sample of PBMCs. The sequence was obtained from a woman aged 25 to 39 with HTLV-1-associated myelopathy (HAM/TSP). The gene calls are TRBV20-1 and TRBJ1-2, with no clear D. The CDR3 reads CSASSVTAANYGYTF. CDR3 coding DNA: TGCAGTGCTAGTTCGGTAACAGCAGCTAACTATGGCTACACCTTC.